Presented here are 26 T cell receptor beta chains from one specimen sequenced in a study of cytomegalovirus exposure and HLA in healthy donors. With 60 Vbeta and 13 Jbeta primers, the PCR was carried out. Data came from immunoSEQ multiplex PCR; TCRdb stores just in-frame clones and leaves some out. Seen here are 90,000 to 150,000 clones, approximately 81% observed once, and the top ten hold around 2.3%. What was sequenced was PBMCs. The receptor source for this set is a woman in her 40s in good health and CMV-seronegative.

The chain is built from TRBV5-1 and TRBJ2-1, with 8 bases matching TRBD2. The V gene's germline CDR1 is SGHRS and CDR2 YFSETQ. CDR3 length: 14 residues. J gave up 5 bases and V 7 bases, and 8 bases lay outside the gene matches. CDR3 bases: TGCGCCAGCCGCTCGGGACTAGAGAACAATGAGCAGTTCTTC. This codes for CASRSGLENNEQFF.

The rearrangement joins TRBV6-5 to TRBJ2-5, with 10 bases that match TRBD1. This CDR3 is built from 12 residues. J gave up 7 bases and V 8 bases, and 4 bases lay outside the gene matches. Germline V CDR1 and CDR2: MNHEY, SVGAGI. Here the CDR3 DNA reads TGTGCCAGCGGGACAGGGGTGGTGACCCAGTACTTC. Protein: CASGTGVVTQYF.

The chain has TRBV6-5 and TRBJ1-1; 9 nucleotides match TRBD1. The CDR3 sequence is 13 residues long. Trimming removed 7 bases from V and 10 bases from J; junction bases left unmatched: 10. The germline gives CDR1 MNHEY, CDR2 SVGAGI. The CDR3 is CASTMRGQGTAFF. The CDR3 nucleotides read TGTGCCAGCACTATGAGGGGACAGGGTACAGCTTTCTTT.

The V and J genes are TRBV19 and TRBJ2-2, with 10 positions matching TRBD2. V trimming: 3 bases; J trimming: 4 bases; junction bases outside the gene matches: 14. CDR1 is LNHDA and CDR2 is SQIVND in the germline V gene (reference sequence). The length of the CDR3 is 19 residues. The CDR3 region is CASSIGRTSGKRGTGELFF. CDR3 DNA: TGTGCCAGTAGTATCGGTCGGACTAGCGGCAAGAGGGGCACCGGGGAGCTGTTTTTT.

V and J are TRBV9 and TRBJ2-1; 11 nucleotides agree with TRBD2. CDR1 and CDR2 (germline): SGDLS, YYNGEE. After removal of 5 bases from V and 7 bases from J, the junction contained 11 bases not matched to a gene. The CDR3 runs to 16 residues. The CDR3: CASRASSGGTWNEQFF. In DNA, the CDR3 is TGTGCCAGCAGGGCCTCTAGCGGGGGGACGTGGAATGAGCAGTTCTTC.

CDR3 residues: CASSSPSRTGELFF. DNA of the CDR3: TGTGCCAGCAGCTCTCCCTCCAGGACCGGGGAGCTGTTTTTT. J is TRBJ2-2 and V is TRBV7-9; D remains unclear. CDR1 and CDR2 (germline): SEHNR, FQNEAQ (reference sequence). Trimming shortened V by 4 bases and J by 5 bases, and 11 bases separated the two germline ends. The CDR3 runs 14 residues. The full variable domain, in which reference TRBV7-9 and TRBJ2-2 provide the parts outside the CDR3, is DTGVSQNPRHKITKRGQNVTFRCDPISEHNRLYWYRQTLGQGPEFLTYFQNEAQLEKSRLLSDRFSAERPKGSFSTLEIQRTEQGDSAMYLCASSSPSRTGELFFGEGSRLTVL.

The chain carries TRBV29-1 and TRBJ2-7, with a tentative D call TRBD1 (6 bases). The CDR3 has 14 amino acids. CDR1 is SQVTM, CDR2 ANQGSEA, per germline. V gave up 4 bases and J gave up 3 bases, with 16 bases separating them. The CDR3 loop is CSVVGVTGSYEQYF. Here the CDR3 DNA reads TGCAGCGTTGTAGGGGTAACAGGGAGCTACGAGCAGTACTTC.

The rearrangement joins TRBV11-3 to TRBJ2-7; D gene uncertain. Deletions cut 1 base from V and 4 bases from J, with 8 bases between. This CDR3 is 13 amino acids long. Germline CDR1 SGHNT, CDR2 YENEEA. The CDR3 sequence is CASSLGAEYEQYF. As DNA, the CDR3 is TGTGCCAGCAGCTTAGGGGCAGAGTACGAGCAGTACTTC.

The rearrangement links TRBV5-8 to TRBJ1-5; the D is unclear. V was trimmed by 4 bases and J by 2 bases, leaving 10 bases between them. The CDR3 length is 14 residues. Germline assignment: CDR1 SGHTS and CDR2 YDEGEE. CDR3 in amino acids: CASSPYGGNQPQHF. The CDR3 nucleotides are TGTGCCAGCAGCCCCTACGGGGGCAATCAGCCCCAGCATTTT. The whole variable domain, remainder taken from reference TRBV5-8 and TRBJ1-5, is EAGVTQSPTHLIKTRGQQATLRCSPISGHTSVYWYQQALGLGLQFLLWYDEGEERNRGNFPPRFSGRQFPNYSSELNVNALELEDSALYLCASSPYGGNQPQHFGDGTRLSIL.

V and J are TRBV10-3 and TRBJ2-7; perhaps TRBD2 as D (5 bases). The ends were cut back, 10 bases at V and 3 bases at J, with 13 bases in the middle. CDR1 is ENHRY and CDR2 is SYGVKD in the germline V gene. The CDR3 loop spans 12 amino acids. The CDR3 nucleotides read TGTGCCACCCAGACTACCAGCTACGAGCAGTACTTC. It translates to CATQTTSYEQYF.

This chain connects TRBV5-1 to TRBJ2-1, with 9 nucleotides matching TRBD1. The trim removed 4 bases at V and 6 bases at J, leaving 5 bases unmatched. The germline V gene has CDR1 SGHRS and CDR2 YFSETQ. This CDR3 is 14 amino acids long. The CDR3 nucleotides are TGCGCCAGCAGCGACGGACAGGGGTCCAATGAGCAGTTCTTC. It translates to CASSDGQGSNEQFF.

The chain joins TRBV27 to TRBJ2-7; 7 bases line up with TRBD2. The junction had 13 bases not matched to a gene; V was cut back by 2 bases and J by 0 bases. The CDR3 length is 18 residues. The germline V gene has CDR1 MNHEY and CDR2 SMNVEV (reference sequence). The CDR3 loop reads CASSLDPWGGVSSYEQYF. The CDR3 DNA follows: TGTGCCAGCAGTTTAGATCCTTGGGGGGGGGTTAGCTCCTACGAGCAGTACTTC.

This chain uses TRBV4-3 with TRBJ2-3; 7 bases match TRBD2. Germline V gene sequence: CDR1 LGHNA, CDR2 YSLEER. The CDR3 runs to 16 residues. V shed 5 bases and J 1 base; nucleotides not matched to a gene: 9. CDR3 residues: CASSFMSAGGTDTQYF. The DNA for the CDR3 is TGCGCCAGCAGCTTTATGTCGGCGGGAGGCACAGATACGCAGTATTTT.

The chain joins TRBV4-1 to TRBJ1-4, with a possible D match to TRBD1 (5 bases). Between the trimmed V and J ends, which lost 3 bases and 4 bases, there was a span of 12 bases. The V gene's germline CDR1 is MGHRA and CDR2 YSYEKL. This CDR3 region has 15 residues. The CDR3 region is CASSQVPGGNEKLFF. The CDR3 nucleotides are TGCGCCAGCAGCCAGGTGCCGGGGGGTAATGAAAAACTGTTTTTT.

The genes are TRBV28 and TRBJ1-4, with 7 bases aligning to TRBD1. Germline V gene sequence: CDR1 MDHEN, CDR2 SYDVKM. This CDR3 is built from 16 residues. V dropped 5 bases and J dropped 4; count of bases not matched to a gene: 10. For the CDR3, the DNA is TGTGCCAGCAGTGGCGGACAGGCCGTTATTAATGAAAAACTGTTTTTT. Translating gives CASSGGQAVINEKLFF.

V gene TRBV7-2 combines with J gene TRBJ1-1; D remains ambiguous. Looked up from germline, CDR1 is SGHTA and CDR2 is FQGNSA. V dropped 6 bases and J dropped 6 bases, with 8 bases sitting between them. CDR3 length: 11 residues. In nucleotides, the CDR3 is TGTGCCAGCAGGTGGGGAGCTGAAGCTTTCTTT. It translates to CASRWGAEAFF. Using reference TRBV7-2 and TRBJ1-1 for the parts outside the CDR3, the full variable domain is GAGVSQSPSNKVTEKGKDVELRCDPISGHTALYWYRQSLGQGLEFLIYFQGNSAPDKSGLPSDRFSAERTGGSVSTLTIQRTQQEDSAVYLCASRWGAEAFFGQGTRLTVV.

This clone occurred a few times. CDR3 in DNA: TGTGCCAGCAGTTTTGGAGAAGAAGATACGCAGTATTTT. Translating it yields CASSFGEEDTQYF. The genes are TRBV28 and TRBJ2-3; D is unresolved. This CDR3 comprises 13 residues. The V gene lost 3 bases and the J gene lost 5 bases, with 9 bases spanning the gap. Germline V lookup: CDR1 MDHEN, CDR2 SYDVKM.

This clone was observed once. V and J are TRBV29-1 and TRBJ1-2; D not resolved. Trimming pared 1 base from V and 6 bases from J, leaving 18 bases between. The CDR3 runs to 15 residues. Looked up from germline, CDR1 is SQVTM and CDR2 is ANQGSEA. The DNA of the CDR3 is TGCAGCGTTGAAGGGGGAGTTCGTATTAAGGATGGCTACACCTTC. It translates to CSVEGGVRIKDGYTF. The variable domain in full, with the rest retrieved from reference TRBV29-1 and TRBJ1-2, is SAVISQKPSRDICQRGTSLTIQCQVDSQVTMMFWYRQQPGQSLTLIATANQGSEATYESGFVIDKFPISRPNLTFSTLTVSNMSPEDSSIYLCSVEGGVRIKDGYTFGSGTRLTVV.

The CDR3: CASRGDDRGRQANYGYTF. The DNA of the CDR3 is TGCGCCAGCAGAGGGGACGACAGGGGGCGTCAGGCTAACTATGGCTACACCTTC. This chain connects TRBV10-1 to TRBJ1-2; TRBD1 aligns across 10 bases. The germline gives CDR1 WNHNN, CDR2 SYGVQD (reference sequence). The CDR3 covers 18 residues. J lost 0 bases, V lost 6 bases, and 13 bases had no gene match.

The chain is built from TRBV29-1 and TRBJ1-1; D remains ambiguous. The germline V gene encodes CDR1 SQVTM and CDR2 ANQGSEA. CDR3 length: 12 residues. The V end was cut by 4 bases, the J end by 0 bases, with 6 bases between. This CDR3 is CSVGLVNTEAFF. In DNA, the CDR3 is TGCAGCGTTGGTTTAGTGAACACTGAAGCTTTCTTT.

This clone has a count of ten or more. The chain uses TRBV28 and TRBJ1-1; D uncertain. Trimming took off 7 bases at V and 0 bases at J, with 15 bases between the two ends. The CDR3 is 15 amino acids. Per germline, CDR1 MDHEN and CDR2 SYDVKM. The CDR3 reads CASNPPRRVNTEAFF. The CDR3 coding sequence is TGTGCCAGCAACCCTCCTCGACGGGTGAACACTGAAGCTTTCTTT. Complete variable domain (other parts from reference TRBV28 and TRBJ1-1): DVKVTQSSRYLVKRTGEKVFLECVQDMDHENMFWYRQDPGLGLRLIYFSYDVKMKEKGDIPEGYSVSREKKERFSLILESASTNQTSMYLCASNPPRRVNTEAFFGQGTRLTVV.

V gene TRBV4-2 combines with J gene TRBJ2-1; 10 bases are a match to TRBD2. The germline V gene has CDR1 LGHNA and CDR2 YNFKEQ. The J segment lost 0 bases and the V segment lost 4 bases, leaving 6 bases of the junction unmatched. The CDR3 has 17 amino acids. The CDR3 coding sequence is TGTGCCAGCAGCCGAGATAGCGGGGGGAGCTCCTACAATGAGCAGTTCTTC. Translated: CASSRDSGGSSYNEQFF.

The genes are TRBV2 and TRBJ2-1; 11 bases fit TRBD2. J was trimmed by 4 bases and V by 5 bases; bases with no gene match: 4. The CDR3 contains 15 residues. Germline-derived CDR1 and CDR2 are SNHLY and FYNNEI. Here the CDR3 reads CASSLLAGEYNEQFF. The CDR3 bases are TGTGCCAGCAGTTTACTAGCGGGGGAATACAATGAGCAGTTCTTC.

This sequence joins TRBV5-1 and TRBJ2-7, with 7 bases identical to TRBD1. Trimming at V came to 7 bases and at J to 9 bases, leaving 13 bases not matched to a gene. The CDR3 runs to 13 residues. Germline V lookup: CDR1 SGHRS, CDR2 YFSETQ. The CDR3 reads CASGPGQREGQYF. In DNA form, the CDR3 reads TGCGCCAGCGGACCGGGACAGAGAGAAGGGCAGTACTTC.

The CDR3 reads CAIRETGQSYEQYF. The CDR3, as DNA: TGTGCCATCAGGGAGACGGGACAGTCCTACGAGCAGTACTTC. The genes are TRBV10-3 and TRBJ2-5, with TRBD1 matching over 7 bases. Matching the DNA end better, TRBJ2-7 makes the J call doubtful. Germline-derived CDR1 and CDR2 are ENHRY and SYGVKD. The CDR3 covers 14 residues.

The J gene is TRBJ2-3, the V gene TRBV30, with TRBD2 matching 8 bases. CDR1 and CDR2 from the germline V gene are GTSNPN and SVGIG (reference sequence). With 4 bases clipped from V and 2 bases from J, the junction kept 8 bases outside the gene matches. The CDR3 runs to 15 residues. The CDR3 DNA follows: TGTGCCTGGACCCAGCGGGGGCGGGACACAGATACGCAGTATTTT. This encodes CAWTQRGRDTDTQYF.